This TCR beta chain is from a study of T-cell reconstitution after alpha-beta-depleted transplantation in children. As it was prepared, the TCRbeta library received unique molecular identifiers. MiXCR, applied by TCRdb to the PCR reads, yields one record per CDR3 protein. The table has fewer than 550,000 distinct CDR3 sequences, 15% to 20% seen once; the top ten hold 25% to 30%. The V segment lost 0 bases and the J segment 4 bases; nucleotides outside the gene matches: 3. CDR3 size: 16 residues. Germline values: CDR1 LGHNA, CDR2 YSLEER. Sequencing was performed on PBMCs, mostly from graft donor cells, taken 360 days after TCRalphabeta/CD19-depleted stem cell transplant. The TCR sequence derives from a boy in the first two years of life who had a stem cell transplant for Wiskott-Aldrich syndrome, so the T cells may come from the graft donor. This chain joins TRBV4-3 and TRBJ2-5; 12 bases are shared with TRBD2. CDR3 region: CASSQDQLAGGETQYF. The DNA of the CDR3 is TGCGCCAGCAGCCAAGATCAACTAGCGGGAGGAGAGACCCAGTACTTC.